This passage covers 19 T cell receptor beta chains from one sample sequenced in a study of blood T cell repertoires in COVID-19. Data came from immunoSEQ multiplex PCR; TCRdb stores just in-frame clones and leaves some out. The data contain fewer than 250,000 clones, around nine tenths of them singletons. The sample consisted of peripheral blood. Receptor source: a man younger than 45 with acute or convalescent COVID-19.

V and J are TRBV10-3 and TRBJ1-1; D might be TRBD1 (5 bases). V lost 10 bases, J lost 4 bases, and 16 bases lay in between. The CDR3 is 13 residues long. The germline V gene has CDR1 ENHRY and CDR2 SYGVKD. Here the CDR3 reads CATLGALVTEAFF. Here the CDR3 DNA reads TGTGCCACCCTAGGGGCTTTGGTCACTGAAGCTTTCTTT.

The DNA of the CDR3 is TGTGCCAGTACCGGGCTAGCGGGGGGAGACAATGAGCAGTTCTTC. Encoded protein: CASTGLAGGDNEQFF. This rearrangement joins TRBV19 to TRBJ2-1; 11 bases fit TRBD2. Germline lookup yields CDR1 LNHDA and CDR2 SQIVND (reference sequence). J gave up 5 bases and V 7 bases, and 7 bases lay outside the gene matches. CDR3 length equals 15 residues.

The rearrangement links TRBV19 to TRBJ2-1; 8 bases fit TRBD2. V dropped 5 bases and J dropped 4; count of bases not matched to a gene: 4. The V gene's germline CDR1 is LNHDA and CDR2 SQIVND (reference sequence). The CDR3 length is 14 residues. The CDR3 DNA is TGTGCCAGTAGTCTCGGGGGGGCTTACAATGAGCAGTTCTTC. The encoded protein is CASSLGGAYNEQFF.

The table lists this clone with a few counts. This sequence joins TRBV5-1 and TRBJ1-6; D may be TRBD1 (6 bases). V lost 2 bases to trimming and J lost 1 base, with 16 bases between them. This CDR3 spans 18 amino acids. From germline, CDR1 is SGHRS and CDR2 YFSETQ. This CDR3 is CASSFQGSSGSYNSPLHF. The DNA of the CDR3 is TGCGCCAGCAGCTTTCAGGGGAGTAGTGGTTCCTATAATTCACCCCTCCACTTT. Supplemented by reference TRBV5-1 and TRBJ1-6, the full variable domain reads KAGVTQTPRYLIKTRGQQVTLSCSPISGHRSVSWYQQTPGQGLQFLFEYFSETQRNKGNFPGRFSGRQFSNSRSEMNVSTLELGDSALYLCASSFQGSSGSYNSPLHFGNGTRLTVT.

The gene calls are TRBV28 and TRBJ2-3, with a possible D match to TRBD1 (6 bases). The CDR3 length is 15 residues. CDR1 MDHEN and CDR2 SYDVKM come from the germline V gene. Trimming removed 6 bases from V and 2 bases from J, with 15 bases in between. CDR3 amino acids: CASSEDRAITDTQYF. DNA of the CDR3: TGTGCCAGCAGCGAGGACAGAGCCATCACAGATACGCAGTATTTT. Looking up the rest from reference TRBV28 and TRBJ2-3 gives the full variable domain: DVKVTQSSRYLVKRTGEKVFLECVQDMDHENMFWYRQDPGLGLRLIYFSYDVKMKEKGDIPEGYSVSREKKERFSLILESASTNQTSMYLCASSEDRAITDTQYFGPGTRLTVL.

The chain recombines TRBV19 with TRBJ1-3; the D is unclear. CDR3 size: 14 residues. Germline lookup yields CDR1 LNHDA and CDR2 SQIVND (reference sequence). Trimming left V 8 bases short and J 4 bases short, with 15 bases between. The CDR3 region is CASQRSGAGNTIYF. In nucleotides, the CDR3 is TGTGCCAGTCAGCGAAGCGGTGCGGGAAACACCATATATTTT.

This chain's CDR3 is CASSNRPTGAGNIQYF. Written as DNA, the CDR3 is TGTGCCAGCAGCAATCGCCCGACAGGGGCGGGAAACATTCAGTACTTC. V and J are TRBV21-1 and TRBJ2-4; the table's D call TRBD1 went unverified against the DNA. TRBV21-1 is listed as a pseudogene. The CDR3 is 16 amino acids.

The genes are TRBV4-2 and TRBJ2-1; D is undetermined. The CDR3 sequence is 16 residues long. The germline V gene has CDR1 LGHNA and CDR2 YNFKEQ. V shed 1 base and J shed 5 bases, with 15 bases lying between them. CDR3: CASSQARGNYNNEQFF. CDR3 nucleotides: TGTGCCAGCAGCCAAGCCCGAGGAAACTACAACAATGAGCAGTTCTTC.

The chain couples TRBV10-3 to TRBJ2-5; perhaps TRBD1 as D (6 bases). The ends were cut back, 6 bases at V and 2 bases at J, with 7 bases in the middle. The CDR3 consists of 12 residues. Germline lookup yields CDR1 ENHRY and CDR2 SYGVKD. The CDR3 reads CAIRDSQETQYF. The CDR3, as DNA: TGTGCCATCAGGGACAGTCAAGAGACCCAGTACTTC.

This clone was detected a few times. The CDR3 spells CASGTTGDGQFNQPQHF. CDR3 nucleotide sequence: TGTGCTAGTGGTACTACAGGGGACGGCCAATTCAATCAGCCCCAGCATTTT. The chain joins TRBV12-5 to TRBJ1-5, with TRBD1 matching over 7 bases. Germline assignment: CDR1 LGHNT and CDR2 FRNRAP. The ends lost 5 bases at V and 3 bases at J; junction bases unmatched: 13. This CDR3 region has 17 residues.

This clone was observed a single time. This sequence joins TRBV27 and TRBJ1-2; 10 nucleotides agree with TRBD1. The CDR3 loop spans 15 amino acids. Trimming took 5 bases from V and 7 from J; bases not matched to a gene: 10. Germline assignment: CDR1 MNHEY and CDR2 SMNVEV (reference sequence). The CDR3 nucleotides read TGTGCCAGCAGTAAAAGGACAGGGGGGGGAGGTGGCTACACCTTC. Translated, it gives CASSKRTGGGGGYTF.

The chain combines TRBV30 with TRBJ2-2; 11 bases are shared with TRBD2. Trimming cost V 6 bases and J 0 bases; bases outside gene matches: 9. Germline loops: CDR1 GTSNPN, CDR2 SVGIG (reference sequence). The CDR3 covers 17 residues. The CDR3 here is CACPEGLAGPNTGELFF. In nucleotides, the CDR3 is TGTGCCTGCCCCGAAGGACTAGCGGGCCCGAACACCGGGGAGCTGTTTTTT.

This chain links TRBV19 with TRBJ2-7; 7 bases map to TRBD1. J lost 3 bases, V lost 7 bases, and 18 bases had no gene match. Germline CDR1 and CDR2: LNHDA and SQIVND (reference sequence). The CDR3 covers 17 residues. Here the CDR3 reads CASTPWGTENSIYEQYF. The CDR3 DNA reads TGTGCCAGTACCCCATGGGGGACAGAAAACTCGATCTACGAGCAGTACTTC.

The chain recombines TRBV9 with TRBJ2-1; 8 nucleotides match TRBD2. The CDR3 covers 14 residues. The J segment lost 8 bases and the V segment lost 4 bases, leaving 8 bases of the junction unmatched. Germline V CDR1 and CDR2: SGDLS, YYNGEE. The CDR3 DNA is TGTGCCAGCAGCCCCCCGGGGGGGCCGGATGAGCAGTTCTTC. It is translated as CASSPPGGPDEQFF.

There are many counts of this clone. The rearrangement joins TRBV3-1 (or the pseudogene TRBV3-2) to TRBJ2-3, with D perhaps TRBD1 (6 bases). The ends were cut back, 5 bases at V and 0 bases at J, with 18 bases in the middle. The germline gives CDR1 LGHDT, CDR2 YNNKEL (reference sequence). This CDR3 is built from 17 residues. CDR3 amino acids: CASSRGLLRPSTDTQYF. For the CDR3, the DNA is TGTGCCAGCAGCAGGGGGTTGCTCCGCCCTAGCACAGATACGCAGTATTTT.

In its sample, this clone was seen many times. CDR3 sequence reads: CASRSGADSGNTIYF. The CDR3 nucleotides are TGCGCCAGCAGGTCAGGGGCTGACTCTGGAAACACCATATATTTT. V and J are TRBV5-1 and TRBJ1-3; TRBD1 is a possible D gene (6 bases). CDR1 and CDR2 (germline): SGHRS, YFSETQ. The CDR3 is made up of 15 amino acids. Trimming left V 5 bases short and J 0 bases short, with 12 bases between.

This chain uses TRBV7-3 with TRBJ2-3; 9 bases map to TRBD2. Germline lookup yields CDR1 SGHTA and CDR2 FQGTGA. There are 15 residues in the CDR3. Unmatched junction bases numbered 6, after V lost 5 bases and J lost 3 bases. The CDR3, as DNA: TGTGCCAGCAGCCTCGCCGGACTAGCGACAGATACGCAGTATTTT. It is translated as CASSLAGLATDTQYF.

CDR3 in amino acids: CAWSAPGLAGGDTQYF. The CDR3, as DNA: TGTGCCTGGAGTGCCCCGGGACTAGCGGGGGGGGATACGCAGTATTTT. The gene calls are TRBV30 and TRBJ2-3; 16 bases are a match to TRBD2. The length of the CDR3 is 16 residues. Trimming at V came to 1 base and at J to 6 bases, leaving 4 bases not matched to a gene. Germline V gives CDR1 GTSNPN, CDR2 SVGIG (reference sequence). The full variable domain, in which reference TRBV30 and TRBJ2-3 provide the parts outside the CDR3, is SQTIHQWPATLVQPVGSPLSLECTVEGTSNPNLYWYRQAAGRGLQLLFYSVGIGQISSEVPQNLSASRPQDRQFILSSKKLLLSDSGFYLCAWSAPGLAGGDTQYFGPGTRLTVL.

V usage is TRBV11-2 and J usage is TRBJ2-3; unclear D gene. The CDR3 has 14 amino acids. The germline V gene has CDR1 SGHAT and CDR2 FQNNGV. Trimming shortened V by 4 bases and J by 11 bases, and 19 bases separated the two germline ends. The CDR3 sequence is CASSSRFGGLGQYF. In DNA form, the CDR3 reads TGTGCCAGCAGCTCCCGTTTTGGTGGCCTAGGGCAGTATTTT.